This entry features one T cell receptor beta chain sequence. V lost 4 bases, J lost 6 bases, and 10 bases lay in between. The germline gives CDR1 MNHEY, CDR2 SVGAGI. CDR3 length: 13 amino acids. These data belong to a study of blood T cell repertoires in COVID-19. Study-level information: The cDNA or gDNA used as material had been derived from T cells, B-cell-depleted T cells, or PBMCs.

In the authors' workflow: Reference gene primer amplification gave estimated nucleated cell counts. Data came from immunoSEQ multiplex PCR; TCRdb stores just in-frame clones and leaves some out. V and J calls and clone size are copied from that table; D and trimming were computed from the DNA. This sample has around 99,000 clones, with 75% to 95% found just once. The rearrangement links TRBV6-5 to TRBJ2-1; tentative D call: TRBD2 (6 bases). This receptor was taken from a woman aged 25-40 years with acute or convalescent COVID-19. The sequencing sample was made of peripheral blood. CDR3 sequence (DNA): TGTGCCAGCAGTTCCCCCGGGAGCAATGAGCAGTTCTTC. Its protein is CASSSPGSNEQFF.